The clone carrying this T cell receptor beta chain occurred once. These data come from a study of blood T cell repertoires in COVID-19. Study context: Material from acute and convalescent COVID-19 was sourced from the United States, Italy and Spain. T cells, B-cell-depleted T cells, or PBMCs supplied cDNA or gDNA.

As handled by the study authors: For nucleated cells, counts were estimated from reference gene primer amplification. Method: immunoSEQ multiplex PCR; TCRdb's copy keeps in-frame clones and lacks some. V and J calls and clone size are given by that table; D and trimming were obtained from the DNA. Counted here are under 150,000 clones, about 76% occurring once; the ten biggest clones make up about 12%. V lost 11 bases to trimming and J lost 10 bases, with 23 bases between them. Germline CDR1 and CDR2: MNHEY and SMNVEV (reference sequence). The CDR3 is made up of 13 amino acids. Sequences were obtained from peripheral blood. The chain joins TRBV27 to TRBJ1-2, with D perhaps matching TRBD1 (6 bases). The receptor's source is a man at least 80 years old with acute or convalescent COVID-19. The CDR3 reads CASGGPGSRSYTF. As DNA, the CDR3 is TGTGCCTCCGGGGGGCCCGGGAGTCGATCCTACACCTTC.